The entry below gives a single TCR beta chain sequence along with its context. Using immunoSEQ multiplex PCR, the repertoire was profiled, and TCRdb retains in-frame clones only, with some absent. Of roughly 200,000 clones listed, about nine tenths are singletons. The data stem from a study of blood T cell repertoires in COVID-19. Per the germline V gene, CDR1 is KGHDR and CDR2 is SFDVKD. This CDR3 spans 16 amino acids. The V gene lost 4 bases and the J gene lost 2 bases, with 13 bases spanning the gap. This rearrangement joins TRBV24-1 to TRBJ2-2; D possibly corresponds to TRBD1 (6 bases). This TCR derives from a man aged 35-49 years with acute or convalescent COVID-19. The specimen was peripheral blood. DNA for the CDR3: TGTGCCACCAGTGACCCCGGGACACTTAACACCGGGGAGCTGTTTTTT. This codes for CATSDPGTLNTGELFF.